The 29 T cell receptor beta chains below were found in one sample sequenced in a study of OX40 agonist ivuxolimab in advanced cancers. Sequencing used immunoSEQ multiplex PCR; TCRdb keeps in-frame clones, though not all of them. Of about 120,000 clones listed, just over 90% are singletons. The source material was CD4+ or CD8+ T cells sorted from blood, sampled in a trial of the OX40 agonist ivuxolimab. These receptors were obtained from an adult with an advanced solid tumor such as melanoma, head and neck, liver or kidney cancer.

This chain links TRBV7-9 with TRBJ1-6, with 8 bases fitting TRBD1. The CDR3 is made up of 15 amino acids. Germline loops: CDR1 SEHNR, CDR2 FQNEAQ (reference sequence). The junction had 7 bases not matched to a gene; V was cut back by 5 bases and J by 7 bases. DNA of the CDR3: TGTGCCAGCAGCGAAGCCAGGGGGCGGAATTCACCCCTCCACTTT. Protein sequence: CASSEARGRNSPLHF.

J is TRBJ1-1 and V is TRBV5-6; 8 bases fit TRBD1. The CDR3 covers 14 residues. The trim removed 2 bases at V and 7 bases at J, leaving 7 bases unmatched. CDR1 and CDR2 (germline): SGHDT, YYEEEE. In DNA form, the CDR3 reads TGTGCCAGCAGCTTAGAACAGGGGGTAAATGAAGCTTTCTTT. It yields the protein CASSLEQGVNEAFF.

This sequence joins TRBV6-5 and TRBJ2-2; D may be TRBD1 or TRBD2 (6 bases each). The CDR3 is 13 amino acids. CDR1 MNHEY and CDR2 SVGAGI come from the germline V gene. Trimming took off 8 bases at V and 2 bases at J, with 9 bases between the two ends. CDR3: CASSGANTGELFF. CDR3 coding DNA: TGTGCCAGCTCGGGGGCCAACACCGGGGAGCTGTTTTTT.

The chain employs TRBV18 and TRBJ2-7, with 7 bases matching TRBD1. V was pared by 1 base and J by 3 bases, with 6 bases of the junction left unmatched. Germline values: CDR1 KGHSH, CDR2 LQKENI. The CDR3 length is 15 residues. This CDR3 reads CASSPLGGPLYEQYF. CDR3 nucleotide sequence: TGTGCCAGCTCACCACTAGGGGGCCCTCTCTACGAGCAGTACTTC.

This sequence joins TRBV7-9 and TRBJ2-3; 9 nucleotides match TRBD2. Per the germline V gene, CDR1 is SEHNR and CDR2 is FQNEAQ (reference sequence). The trim removed 6 bases at V and 0 bases at J, leaving 7 bases unmatched. The CDR3 consists of 16 residues. The CDR3 spells CASSPRLAASTDTQYF. The CDR3 nucleotides are TGTGCCAGCAGTCCTCGACTAGCGGCTAGCACAGATACGCAGTATTTT.

V usage is TRBV19 and J usage is TRBJ2-2; maybe TRBD2 (6 bases). V was shortened by 7 bases and J by 4 bases, with 22 bases between the two germline ends. This CDR3 is 17 amino acids long. Looked up from germline, CDR1 is LNHDA and CDR2 is SQIVND (reference sequence). The CDR3 DNA reads TGTGCCAGTAACCTATGGAGAGGACGGGGGTCCACCGGGGAGCTGTTTTTT. This encodes CASNLWRGRGSTGELFF. Based on the CDR3 plus reference TRBV19 and TRBJ2-2, the full variable domain is DGGITQSPKYLFRKEGQNVTLSCEQNLNHDAMYWYRQDPGQGLRLIYYSQIVNDFQKGDIAEGYSVSREKKESFPLTVTSAQKNPTAFYLCASNLWRGRGSTGELFFGEGSRLTVL.

The chain recombines TRBV11-2 with TRBJ2-7; 8 nucleotides line up with TRBD1. J was trimmed by 3 bases and V by 3 bases; bases with no gene match: 10. This CDR3 region has 16 residues. The germline gives CDR1 SGHAT, CDR2 FQNNGV. The CDR3 nucleotides read TGTGCCAGCAGCTTTGATATCAGGGGGCCCTTCTACGAGCAGTACTTC. Translated: CASSFDIRGPFYEQYF.

V is TRBV5-1 and J is TRBJ1-1; 11 nucleotides agree with TRBD1. The junction had 7 bases not matched to a gene; V was cut back by 2 bases and J by 4 bases. This CDR3 is built from 16 residues. Germline CDR1 and CDR2: SGHRS and YFSETQ. CDR3 DNA: TGCGCCAGCAGCTTACAACCGGGACAGGGGGTCACTGAAGCTTTCTTT. Protein sequence: CASSLQPGQGVTEAFF.

V usage is TRBV9 and J usage is TRBJ1-3, with 11 bases identical to TRBD1. The CDR3 runs to 15 residues. Looked up from germline, CDR1 is SGDLS and CDR2 is YYNGEE. The V gene end was trimmed by 4 bases and the J gene end by 8 bases; junction bases not matched to a gene: 8. Here the CDR3 DNA reads TGTGCCAGCAGCTCCTCCGGGACAGGGGGGGACACCATATATTTT. As protein: CASSSSGTGGDTIYF.

The chain carries TRBV19 and TRBJ2-3; D could derive from TRBD1 or TRBD2 (5 bases each). CDR1 LNHDA and CDR2 SQIVND come from the germline V gene (reference sequence). The length of the CDR3 is 14 residues. V was clipped by 2 bases and J by 2 bases, with 8 bases between them. Here the CDR3 reads CASSIRGTTDTQYF. The DNA for the CDR3 is TGTGCCAGTAGTATACGTGGGACCACAGATACGCAGTATTTT. Complete variable domain (other parts from reference TRBV19 and TRBJ2-3): DGGITQSPKYLFRKEGQNVTLSCEQNLNHDAMYWYRQDPGQGLRLIYYSQIVNDFQKGDIAEGYSVSREKKESFPLTVTSAQKNPTAFYLCASSIRGTTDTQYFGPGTRLTVL.

V and J are TRBV7-9 and TRBJ1-1, with 7 bases fitting TRBD1. This CDR3 has 15 amino acids. With V trimmed by 5 bases and J by 0 bases, 6 bases remained unmatched. Germline V gene sequence: CDR1 SEHNR, CDR2 FQNEAQ (reference sequence). The CDR3 loop reads CASSKSGQMNTEAFF. In nucleotides, the CDR3 is TGTGCCAGCAGCAAGTCGGGACAGATGAACACTGAAGCTTTCTTT.

J is TRBJ2-2 and V is TRBV6-6, with D hard to call. Trimming cost V 4 bases and J 6 bases, with 12 bases left between them. This CDR3 has 14 residues. CDR1 and CDR2 from the germline V gene are MNHNY and SVGAGI (reference sequence). This chain's CDR3 is CASSSERSAGELFF. The CDR3 DNA reads TGTGCCAGCAGTTCCGAAAGGTCTGCCGGGGAGCTGTTTTTT.

The chain uses TRBV28 and TRBJ2-2; tentatively, D is TRBD2 (5 bases). Germline assignment: CDR1 MDHEN and CDR2 SYDVKM. The CDR3 sequence is 16 residues long. V was clipped by 4 bases and J by 2 bases, with 14 bases between them. CDR3 sequence (DNA): TGTGCCAGCAGTTACAATGTCGGGGTAAACACCGGGGAGCTGTTTTTT. Translated, it gives CASSYNVGVNTGELFF.

This chain uses TRBV28 with TRBJ1-2, with TRBD1 as a possible D gene (5 bases). In germline, CDR1 is MDHEN, CDR2 SYDVKM. V was pared by 6 bases and J by 5 bases, with 19 bases between. The CDR3 sequence is 15 residues long. As DNA, the CDR3 is TGTGCCAGCAGATCGATGCAGGGAGGTCTGTATGGCTACACCTTC. Protein: CASRSMQGGLYGYTF.

The gene calls are TRBV6-7 and TRBJ1-1; TRBD1 might be the D (5 bases). TRBV6-7 is an open reading frame, and its role is uncertain. There are 12 residues in the CDR3. Trimming took off 4 bases at V and 7 bases at J, with 10 bases between the two ends. CDR3: CASSWGVGEAFF. CDR3 sequence (DNA): TGTGCCAGCAGTTGGGGGGTAGGTGAAGCTTTCTTT.

The chain combines TRBV2 with TRBJ1-4; D is ambiguous. CDR1 SNHLY and CDR2 FYNNEI come from the germline V gene. Trimming took off 6 bases at V and 4 bases at J, with 12 bases between the two ends. This CDR3 is 14 amino acids long. This chain's CDR3 is CASRNTSYNEKLFF. CDR3 DNA sequence: TGTGCCAGCAGGAACACCTCTTATAATGAAAAACTGTTTTTT.

The chain employs TRBV27 and TRBJ1-6, with unresolved D. Germline values: CDR1 MNHEY, CDR2 SMNVEV (reference sequence). The CDR3 is 15 amino acids. Trimming shortened V by 5 bases and J by 1 base, and 9 bases separated the two germline ends. CDR3 amino acids: CASSADPSYNSPLHF. In DNA, the CDR3 is TGTGCCAGCAGTGCAGATCCATCCTATAATTCACCCCTCCACTTT.

This clone turned up a few times. The chain uses TRBV6-6 and TRBJ1-1, with D unclear. Germline V gene sequence: CDR1 MNHNY, CDR2 SVGAGI (reference sequence). The length of the CDR3 is 12 residues. Trimming removed 5 bases at V and 5 bases at J, with 9 bases between. As DNA, the CDR3 is TGTGCCAGCAGTCCGGTCCGAACTGAAGCTTTCTTT. Residues: CASSPVRTEAFF.

This clone was counted a few times. Other DNA sequences in the same sample also yield this CDR3. The rearrangement uses TRBV11-2 and TRBJ1-5; D uncertain. Germline loops: CDR1 SGHAT, CDR2 FQNNGV. The CDR3 loop spans 14 amino acids. With 3 bases removed from V and 1 base from J, the gap between germline ends came to 7 bases. The CDR3 is CASSFGQSNQPQHF. Here the CDR3 DNA reads TGTGCCAGCAGCTTCGGGCAGAGCAATCAGCCCCAGCATTTT. Complete variable domain (other parts from reference TRBV11-2 and TRBJ1-5): EAGVAQSPRYKIIEKRQSVAFWCNPISGHATLYWYQQILGQGPKLLIQFQNNGVVDDSQLPKDRFSAERLKGVDSTLKIQPAKLEDSAVYLCASSFGQSNQPQHFGDGTRLSIL.

This clone was detected only once. DNA for the CDR3: TGCGCCAGCAGCTTAGTAAGCGGGGCCGGGTCCTACGAGCAGTACTTC. As protein: CASSLVSGAGSYEQYF. The chain is built from TRBV5-1 and TRBJ2-7; TRBD2 agrees at 7 bases. The CDR3 has 16 amino acids. The junction had 9 bases not matched to a gene; V was cut back by 2 bases and J by 1 base. Germline values: CDR1 SGHRS, CDR2 YFSETQ.

This clone was seen once. The rearrangement links TRBV2 to TRBJ2-5; either TRBD1 or TRBD2 may supply D (5 bases each). Germline V gives CDR1 SNHLY, CDR2 FYNNEI. This CDR3 is built from 13 residues. V was pared by 2 bases and J by 5 bases, with 9 bases between. The CDR3 region is CASSEKGEETQYF. The CDR3 nucleotides are TGTGCCAGCAGTGAAAAAGGGGAGGAGACCCAGTACTTC.

The chain joins TRBV6-5 to TRBJ1-6; 7 bases match TRBD1. V lost 6 bases to trimming and J lost 9 bases; unmatched junction nucleotides: 11. CDR1 and CDR2 from the germline V gene are MNHEY and SVGAGI. The CDR3 is 15 amino acids. The DNA of the CDR3 is TGTGCCAGCAGAAAATACGGGGACAGTTCTTCACCCCTCCACTTT. Translating it yields CASRKYGDSSSPLHF.

The V gene is TRBV18, the J gene TRBJ1-1, with D maybe TRBD1 (6 bases). V gave up 6 bases and J gave up 1 base, with 9 bases separating them. From germline, CDR1 is KGHSH and CDR2 LQKENI. The CDR3 length is 13 residues. The CDR3 DNA reads as TGTGCCAGCTCCCAGACAGGGAACACTGAAGCTTTCTTT. It codes for CASSQTGNTEAFF. The full variable domain, in which reference TRBV18 and TRBJ1-1 provide the parts outside the CDR3, is NAGVMQNPRHLVRRRGQEARLRCSPMKGHSHVYWYRQLPEEGLKFMVYLQKENIIDESGMPKERFSAEFPKEGPSILRIQQVVRGDSAAYFCASSQTGNTEAFFGQGTRLTVV.

This clone appeared a few times. V gene TRBV19 combines with J gene TRBJ2-5, with 9 bases lining up with TRBD2. The CDR3 consists of 16 residues. Germline trimming cut 6 bases from V and 6 bases from J; bases unmatched to any gene: 14. Germline lookup yields CDR1 LNHDA and CDR2 SQIVND (reference sequence). CDR3 sequence: CASSTLPGTSPKTQYF. The CDR3 nucleotides are TGTGCCAGTAGCACACTACCCGGGACTAGCCCCAAGACCCAGTACTTC.

The gene calls are TRBV27 and TRBJ1-2, with D perhaps TRBD1 (6 bases). The V and J ends lost 5 bases and 7 bases respectively, with 17 bases between them. This CDR3 is 14 amino acids long. The germline V gene encodes CDR1 MNHEY and CDR2 SMNVEV (reference sequence). The CDR3 here is CASSTYDRSGGYTF. The CDR3 DNA is TGTGCCAGCAGTACTTACGACAGGTCGGGTGGCTACACCTTC.

V gene TRBV6-5 combines with J gene TRBJ1-3; D call uncertain. Trimming pared 0 bases from V and 0 bases from J, leaving 6 bases between. CDR1 and CDR2 (germline): MNHEY, SVGAGI. This CDR3 comprises 15 residues. The CDR3 sequence is CASSYSGGSGNTIYF. CDR3 coding DNA: TGTGCCAGCAGTTACTCAGGCGGCTCTGGAAACACCATATATTTT.

This clone was found once. The V call is TRBV21-1, the J call TRBJ2-3; the listed D gene, TRBD1, was not tested against the DNA. TRBV21-1 is described as a pseudogene. CDR3 length: 15 residues. Here the CDR3 reads CASSKPRGTFGWQYF. DNA for the CDR3: TGTGCCAGCAGCAAGCCCAGGGGGACTTTCGGTTGGCAGTATTTT.

This clone was detected once. The rearrangement joins TRBV15 to TRBJ2-2; possibly TRBD2 for D (6 bases). The CDR3 is 14 residues long. The V end was cut by 0 bases, the J end by 9 bases, with 11 bases between. CDR1 is LNHNV, CDR2 YYDKDF, per germline (reference sequence). CDR3 in DNA: TGTGCCACCAGCAGAGATGGCGGGAACAGGGAGCTGTTTTTT. Protein product: CATSRDGGNRELFF.

This sequence joins TRBV7-6 and TRBJ1-1; TRBD1 might be the D (6 bases). Trimming stripped 5 bases from V and 7 bases from J, with 11 bases between. Germline loops: CDR1 SGHVS, CDR2 FNYEAQ. The CDR3 length is 12 residues. CDR3 amino acids: CASSGGGIEAFF. CDR3 DNA: TGTGCCAGCAGCGGAGGGGGTATTGAAGCTTTCTTT.